This T cell receptor beta chain derives from a study of cytomegalovirus exposure and HLA in healthy donors. General study points: According to the study, some 160 TCR beta chains were cytomegalovirus-associated.

The repertoire was sequenced with immunoSEQ multiplex PCR; TCRdb's copy has only in-frame clones and lacks some. Found here are roughly 260,000 clones, around nine tenths of them singletons; the top ten hold less than 3%. A single count supports this clone. Its matching antigen is unknown. Unmatched junction bases numbered 3, after V lost 3 bases and J lost 4 bases. CDR3 length: 15 amino acids. Looked up from germline, CDR1 is MDHEN and CDR2 is SYDVKM. The V and J genes are TRBV28 and TRBJ1-2, with TRBD1 identical over 12 bases. The sequence came from a man aged 18 to 30 in good health and CMV-seronegative. Material for sequencing was PBMCs. The CDR3 DNA reads as TGTGCCAGCAGTTTTGGGACAGGGGGCATCTATGGCTACACCTTC. Translating gives CASSFGTGGIYGYTF.